Listed here are 27 T cell receptor beta chains from one sample, sequenced in a study of blood T cells in healthy people across ages. Then a second PCR, running roughly 7 to 11 cycles, was carried out with a sample-barcoded 5' primer and a J-beta primer mix. One entry per CDR3 protein, called by TCRdb with MiXCR from the 5' RACE reads. There are about 1.1 million distinct CDR3 sequences in the sample; roughly two fifths occur only once, and roughly 13% lies in the top ten. Sequencing was performed on blood. All receptors come from a man between 18 and 29 years old in good health.

The chain recombines TRBV6-5 with TRBJ2-7; the match to TRBD1 covers 10 bases. The DNA end is more similar to TRBJ2-5, so the J call may be wrong. From germline, CDR1 is MNHEY and CDR2 SVGAGI. The CDR3 extends over 13 amino acids. Here the CDR3 DNA reads TGTGCCAGCAGTGGGACAGGGGTTGAGACCCAGTACTTC. It codes for CASSGTGVETQYF.

The chain links TRBV20-1 to TRBJ2-7; 9 positions agree with TRBD1. J lost 1 base, V lost 2 bases, and 6 bases had no gene match. Germline CDR1 reads DFQATT; CDR2 reads SNEGSKA (reference sequence). CDR3 size: 15 residues. CDR3 in DNA: TGCAGTGCTAGAATTCCCGGGACAGGGTCCTACGAGCAGTACTTC. Translated: CSARIPGTGSYEQYF.

V gene TRBV10-1 combines with J gene TRBJ1-1; D is unresolved. The CDR3 spans 13 residues. Trimming shortened V by 7 bases and J by 0 bases, and 9 bases separated the two germline ends. In germline, CDR1 is WNHNN, CDR2 SYGVQD (reference sequence). The CDR3, as DNA: TGCGCCAGCACCCAAGGGCTGAACACTGAAGCTTTCTTT. Its protein is CASTQGLNTEAFF.

Regarding this clonotype: A much larger clone is a single base away; this may be a read error. The chain couples TRBV5-6 to TRBJ2-5; D is perhaps TRBD2 (6 bases). CDR1 SGHDT and CDR2 YYEEEE come from the germline V gene. The CDR3 totals 16 residues. Trimming removed 1 base from V and 11 bases from J, with 24 bases in between. The DNA of the CDR3 is TGTGCCAGCAGCTTGATGGCTAGCGCCCAACACAATGAGCAGTACTTC. It translates to CASSLMASAQHNEQYF.

This clonotype was detected a few times. This chain's CDR3 is CASIGVKGYTF. The CDR3 DNA sequence: TGTGCCAGCATAGGGGTAAAGGGCTACACCTTC. The chain is built from TRBV3-1 and TRBJ1-2, with D possibly matching TRBD1 (5 bases). This CDR3 is 11 amino acids long. With 7 bases removed from V and 8 bases from J, the gap between germline ends came to 11 bases. The germline V gene has CDR1 LGHDT and CDR2 YNNKEL (reference sequence).

The rearrangement links TRBV20-1 to TRBJ1-5, with 8 bases that match TRBD1. V lost 6 bases to trimming and J lost 6 bases; unmatched junction nucleotides: 13. CDR3 size: 15 residues. Germline V CDR1 and CDR2: DFQATT, SNEGSKA (reference sequence). CDR3 coding DNA: TGCAGTGCCCACGGGGACAGGTCCACTACTCAGCCCCAGCATTTT. Translating gives CSAHGDRSTTQPQHF.

This clonotype was seen more than once but under ten times. The CDR3 here is CASSPFPRGDAGGYTF. In DNA, the CDR3 is TGTGCCAGCAGCCCCTTCCCCAGGGGGGATGCAGGGGGCTACACCTTC. The V gene is TRBV3-1, the J gene TRBJ1-2; 7 bases map to TRBD1. Germline V gene data show CDR1 as LGHDT and CDR2 as YNNKEL (reference sequence). The V segment lost 4 bases and the J segment 8 bases; nucleotides outside the gene matches: 16. This CDR3 has 16 residues.

The chain's CDR3 is CASSQDTGQGAEGYTF. In DNA form, the CDR3 reads TGCGCCAGCAGCCAAGATACGGGACAGGGGGCAGAAGGCTACACCTTC. The chain employs TRBV4-3 and TRBJ1-2; 12 bases fit TRBD1. The CDR3 runs to 16 residues. Germline-derived CDR1 and CDR2 are LGHNA and YSLEER. The V segment lost 0 bases and the J segment 8 bases; nucleotides outside the gene matches: 7.

This clonotype showed up just a few times. V usage is TRBV6-2 or TRBV6-3 and J usage is TRBJ1-2, with D perhaps matching TRBD1 (5 bases). Trimming took off 10 bases at V and 8 bases at J, with 23 bases between the two ends. The CDR3 consists of 14 residues. Per the germline V gene, CDR1 is MNHEY and CDR2 is SVGEGT. CDR3 nucleotides: TGTGCCATCAGAGGGGTGGAGTGGAGTGAAGGCTACACCTTC. It yields the protein CAIRGVEWSEGYTF.

On this clonotype: The junction departs from the called germline gene at one end, perhaps through a read error. This rearrangement joins TRBV29-1 to TRBJ1-1, with D perhaps TRBD1 (5 bases). CDR3 length equals 11 residues. Germline V lookup: CDR1 SQVTM, CDR2 ANQGSEA. The CDR3 loop reads CSVPGNAEAFF. DNA for the CDR3: TGCAGCGTTCCAGGGAACGCTGAAGCTTTCTTT.

This rearrangement joins TRBV6-2 or TRBV6-3 to TRBJ2-7, with TRBD1 identical over 8 bases. The J call is uncertain, as TRBJ2-5 better fits the DNA end. The CDR3 is made up of 14 amino acids. Germline CDR1 MNHEY, CDR2 SVGEGT. The chain's CDR3 is CASTRTGRQETQYF. The CDR3 nucleotides are TGTGCCAGCACCCGGACAGGGCGCCAAGAGACCCAGTACTTC.

This clonotype occurred a few times. The rearrangement joins TRBV6-2 or TRBV6-3 to TRBJ2-5; maybe TRBD2 (6 bases). The J call may not be correct, given that the DNA end is closer to TRBJ2-7. The germline V gene encodes CDR1 MNHEY and CDR2 SVGEGT. The CDR3 is made up of 13 amino acids. DNA for the CDR3: TGTGCCAGCAGGGGACTTGAGAACTACGAGCAGTACTTC. Translated, it gives CASRGLENYEQYF.

The chain uses TRBV7-2 and TRBJ2-7, with TRBD2 identical over 7 bases. The germline V gene has CDR1 SGHTA and CDR2 FQGNSA. V was pared by 2 bases and J by 0 bases, with 1 base of the junction left unmatched. The length of the CDR3 is 14 residues. CDR3 in amino acids: CASSLLAVSYEQYF. The CDR3, as DNA: TGTGCCAGCAGCTTACTAGCGGTCTCCTACGAGCAGTACTTC.

V gene TRBV14 combines with J gene TRBJ2-3, with a weak D call TRBD2 (6 bases). The CDR3 contains 15 residues. Trimming shortened V by 4 bases and J by 0 bases, and 11 bases separated the two germline ends. Germline lookup yields CDR1 SGHDN and CDR2 FVKESK. CDR3 sequence: CASSLMEGSTDTQYF. The CDR3 DNA sequence: TGTGCCAGCAGCCTGATGGAGGGAAGCACAGATACGCAGTATTTT.

The gene calls are TRBV4-3 and TRBJ2-2; D is unclear. The CDR3 has 16 residues. Trimming took 2 bases from V and 2 from J, leaving 12 bases between them. The germline V gene encodes CDR1 LGHNA and CDR2 YSLEER. CDR3 residues: CASSQKFSRNTGELFF. Here the CDR3 DNA reads TGCGCCAGCAGCCAAAAGTTTTCGCGTAACACCGGGGAGCTGTTTTTT.

The CDR3 DNA reads as TGTGCCAGCAGTTTTCGGCCCACCCCTGACCAAGAGACCCAGTTCTTC. Translating it yields CASSFRPTPDQETQFF. The chain recombines TRBV28 with TRBJ2-1; D call uncertain. This CDR3 has 16 amino acids. V lost 3 bases, J lost 13 bases, and 25 bases lay in between. The V gene's germline CDR1 is MDHEN and CDR2 SYDVKM. Supplemented by reference TRBV28 and TRBJ2-1, the full variable domain reads DVKVTQSSRYLVKRTGEKVFLECVQDMDHENMFWYRQDPGLGLRLIYFSYDVKMKEKGDIPEGYSVSREKKERFSLILESASTNQTSMYLCASSFRPTPDQETQFFGPGTRLTVL.

This clonotype has a handful of counts. CDR3 amino acids: CASRFAGTRLGNEQFF. The DNA for the CDR3 is TGTGCCAGCAGATTCGCCGGGACTCGCCTAGGCAATGAGCAGTTCTTC. The V call is TRBV6-2 or TRBV6-3, the J call TRBJ2-1; D possibly corresponds to TRBD2 (6 bases). The CDR3 sequence is 16 residues long. CDR1 and CDR2 from the germline V gene are MNHEY and SVGEGT. V was shortened by 6 bases and J by 6 bases, with 21 bases between the two germline ends.

This rearrangement joins TRBV9 to TRBJ2-5; D is ambiguous. CDR1 and CDR2 (germline): SGDLS, YYNGEE. V lost 0 bases and J lost 11, with 20 bases in between. The CDR3 totals 15 residues. In nucleotides, the CDR3 is TGTGCCAGCAGCGTAGAGAGTCGGACCACCAATGAGCAGTACTTC. It translates to CASSVESRTTNEQYF. The full variable domain, completed using reference TRBV9 and TRBJ2-5, is DSGVTQTPKHLITATGQRVTLRCSPRSGDLSVYWYQQSLDQGLQFLIQYYNGEERAKGNILERFSAQQFPDLHSELNLSSLELGDSALYFCASSVESRTTNEQYFGPGTRLLVL.

This clonotype was found a few times. This chain uses TRBV12-3 or TRBV12-4 with TRBJ2-7; D may match TRBD1 or TRBD2 (5 bases each). Between the trimmed V and J ends, which lost 3 bases and 3 bases, there was a span of 15 bases. The CDR3 is made up of 15 amino acids. CDR3 protein: CASSFGWDPYYEQYF. For the CDR3, the DNA is TGTGCCAGCAGTTTCGGTTGGGACCCATACTACGAGCAGTACTTC.

In regard to this clonotype: A clone one base away is much larger, so this may be a read error. The rearrangement uses TRBV7-2 and TRBJ1-1; D not resolved. With 7 bases removed from V and 1 base from J, the gap between germline ends came to 10 bases. The germline V gene encodes CDR1 SGHTA and CDR2 FQGNSA. The CDR3 runs 13 residues. CDR3 sequence reads: CASNSDTNTEAFF. The CDR3 DNA sequence: TGTGCCAGCAACTCCGACACGAACACTGAAGCTTTCTTT. Drawing the rest from reference TRBV7-2 and TRBJ1-1, the complete variable domain is GAGVSQSPSNKVTEKGKDVELRCDPISGHTALYWYRQSLGQGLEFLIYFQGNSAPDKSGLPSDRFSAERTGGSVSTLTIQRTQQEDSAVYLCASNSDTNTEAFFGQGTRLTVV.

The J gene is TRBJ2-2, the V gene TRBV7-2; possibly TRBD1 or TRBD2 for D (5 bases each). Germline V gene data show CDR1 as SGHTA and CDR2 as FQGNSA. The CDR3 totals 14 residues. Trimming cost V 3 bases and J 6 bases, with 11 bases left between them. CDR3 sequence (DNA): TGTGCCAGCAGCTTGGGACCTTCACCCGGGGAGCTGTTTTTT. Translated: CASSLGPSPGELFF. Complete variable domain (other parts from reference TRBV7-2 and TRBJ2-2): GAGVSQSPSNKVTEKGKDVELRCDPISGHTALYWYRQSLGQGLEFLIYFQGNSAPDKSGLPSDRFSAERTGGSVSTLTIQRTQQEDSAVYLCASSLGPSPGELFFGEGSRLTVL.

The chain couples TRBV27 to TRBJ2-1; a weak D match, TRBD1 (5 bases). V was trimmed by 6 bases and J by 6 bases, leaving 18 bases between them. Looked up from germline, CDR1 is MNHEY and CDR2 is SMNVEV (reference sequence). The CDR3 runs to 15 residues. Written as DNA, the CDR3 is TGTGCCAGCAGGATGACAGACACCTGGGGCAATGAGCAGTTCTTC. Residues: CASRMTDTWGNEQFF.

For this clonotype: Mismatch with germline at one junction end may stem from a read error. CDR3 DNA sequence: TGCAGTGCTAGTCGACCGGGACAAGACGGGAGCTATGGCTACATCTTC. It yields the protein CSASRPGQDGSYGYIF. The V gene is TRBV20-1, the J gene TRBJ1-2; D possibly corresponds to TRBD1 (6 bases). Germline V gene data show CDR1 as DFQATT and CDR2 as SNEGSKA (reference sequence). The CDR3 runs to 16 residues.

This clonotype was seen ten or more times. An end of the junction differs from the germline gene, which may be a read error. The chain combines TRBV5-1 with TRBJ1-1, with TRBD1 matching over 8 bases. Germline V gene data show CDR1 as SGHRS and CDR2 as YFSETQ. The CDR3 extends over 15 amino acids. CDR3 in amino acids: CASSLTGGLNTEAFF. The CDR3 coding sequence is TGTGCCAGCAGTTTAACAGGGGGATTGAACACTGAAGCTTTCTTT.

The J gene is TRBJ2-7, the V gene TRBV7-2, with D maybe TRBD1 (5 bases). V was trimmed by 5 bases and J by 6 bases, leaving 17 bases between them. The CDR3 has 14 residues. The germline V gene encodes CDR1 SGHTA and CDR2 FQGNSA. CDR3 protein: CASSPVTVPSEQYF. In DNA, the CDR3 is TGTGCCAGCAGCCCCGTGACAGTTCCGTCCGAGCAGTACTTC.

The table lists this clonotype with many counts. This chain connects TRBV12-3 or TRBV12-4 to TRBJ1-5; D is possibly TRBD1 (5 bases). There are 13 residues in the CDR3. V lost 5 bases to trimming and J lost 2 bases, with 7 bases between them. The CDR3 reads CASSRGGNQPQHF. CDR3 sequence (DNA): TGTGCCAGCAGTCGGGGGGGCAATCAGCCCCAGCATTTT.

This chain joins TRBV2 and TRBJ1-1; no definite D call. The CDR3 is 13 amino acids. V was cut by 7 bases and J by 3 bases, with 12 bases left in between. Germline lookup yields CDR1 SNHLY and CDR2 FYNNEI. The CDR3 nucleotides read TGTGCCAGCAAGTTACGGGGAGACACTGAAGCTTTCTTT. Protein: CASKLRGDTEAFF.